The clone carrying this T cell receptor beta chain was observed many times. The target antigen is unknown. The CDR3 length is 13 residues. Germline V lookup: CDR1 SNHLY, CDR2 FYNNEI. V dropped 7 bases and J dropped 3 bases, with 12 bases sitting between them. The data were obtained in a study of Graves' ophthalmopathy and Graves' hyperthyroidism. Study as a whole: Prior to any treatment, peripheral blood was collected at the time of initial diagnosis. General observations from the study: Appearing in blood as well were most expanded thyroid clonotypes above 0.001 frequency. Ophthalmopathy could be told apart from stable hyperthyroidism by a 13-signature model (roughly 90% sensitivity, about 81% specificity).

Someone took the PBMCs out of 10 ml of fresh peripheral blood. The authors amplified TCR beta CDR3 regions from RNA transcripts. HTBI-primed RT-PCR formed the first round, and a multiplex PCR formed the second. Using its own MiXCR run on the multiplex PCR reads, TCRdb lists one record per CDR3 protein. The data hold hundreds of thousands of distinct CDR3 sequences, with about two fifths observed a single time. The TCR comes from an adult man with Graves' ophthalmopathy. Material for sequencing was peripheral blood. The chain carries TRBV2 and TRBJ1-1, with TRBD1 as a possible D gene (6 bases). This chain's CDR3 is CASTTGLDTEAFF. CDR3 in DNA: TGTGCCAGCACAACAGGGTTGGACACTGAAGCTTTCTTT. Complete variable domain (other parts from reference TRBV2 and TRBJ1-1): EPEVTQTPSHQVTQMGQEVILRCVPISNHLYFYWYRQILGQKVEFLVSFYNNEISEKSEIFDDQFSVERPDGSNFTLKIRSTKLEDSAMYFCASTTGLDTEAFFGQGTRLTVV.